A selection of T cell receptor beta chains follows, all from one sample in a study of T cell repertoires in cytomegalovirus infection. Using its own MiXCR run on the reads, TCRdb lists one record per CDR3 protein. The sample has some 940,000 distinct CDR3 sequences; 31% are singletons. No cognate antigen is known for these TCRs. Sequencing used cultured CD8+ T cells from PBMCs, obtained from culture after CMV antigen stimulation. The receptors here all came from a human donor in good health (CMV status not recorded). Some clones in this sample may be carry-over from other donors' samples. The CDR3 runs from the conserved cysteine through the conserved F or W. Fields, in order: D gene, V gene, clone size, J gene, CDR3 DNA, CDR3 protein. A D gene is named only where the DNA matches it firmly. Clone size is not always given. Where it is, it says once, few, many or a class for expanded clones.

D gene: TRBD1; V gene: TRBV6-6; clone size: .; J gene: TRBJ1-5; CDR3 DNA: TGTGCCAGCAGTTACGTGACAGGGAGCAATCAGCCCCAGCATTTT; CDR3 protein: CASSYVTGSNQPQHF
D gene: TRBD1; V gene: TRBV7-9; clone size: many; J gene: TRBJ1-1; CDR3 DNA: TGTGCCAGCAGAAAGACAGGGGCGAACACTGAAGCTTTCTTT; CDR3 protein: CASRKTGANTEAFF
D gene: .; V gene: TRBV27; clone size: .; J gene: TRBJ1-6; CDR3 DNA: TGTGCCAGCAGTTTTGGTAGTATTAATTCACCCCTCCACTTT; CDR3 protein: CASSFGSINSPLHF
D gene: .; V gene: TRBV19; clone size: .; J gene: TRBJ2-6; CDR3 DNA: TGTGCCAGTAGTGCCCAGGGCTCTGGGGTCAACGTCCTGACTTTC; CDR3 protein: CASSAQGSGVNVLTF
D gene: .; V gene: TRBV28; clone size: .; J gene: TRBJ1-4; CDR3 DNA: TGTGCCAGCAGTAAGATGCTGGCACCTAAAGAAAAACTGTTTTTT; CDR3 protein: CASSKMLAPKEKLFF
D gene: .; V gene: TRBV27; clone size: .; J gene: TRBJ2-1; CDR3 DNA: TGTGCCGCCGGGTGGGGGCCCAGCTACAATGAGCAGTTCTTC; CDR3 protein: CAAGWGPSYNEQFF
D gene: .; V gene: TRBV4-3; clone size: .; J gene: TRBJ2-3; CDR3 DNA: TGCGCCAGCAGCCAAGGGAGGGGACGGTTCACAGATACGCAGTATTTT; CDR3 protein: CASSQGRGRFTDTQYF
D gene: .; V gene: TRBV2; clone size: .; J gene: TRBJ1-1; CDR3 DNA: TGTGCCAGCCCGGCGGGGGGCGGAGATCACACTGAAGCTTTCTTT; CDR3 protein: CASPAGGGDHTEAFF
D gene: .; V gene: TRBV6-6; clone size: .; J gene: TRBJ2-5; CDR3 DNA: TGTGCCAGCAGTTACGGGCAGTCCCCCGGTCAGGAGACCCAGTACTTC; CDR3 protein: CASSYGQSPGQETQYF
D gene: .; V gene: TRBV5-1; clone size: .; J gene: TRBJ2-3; CDR3 DNA: TGCGCCAGCAGCTCGACTGCTGGAGAAACGCAGTATTTT; CDR3 protein: CASSSTAGETQYF
D gene: .; V gene: TRBV29-1; clone size: .; J gene: TRBJ1-5; CDR3 DNA: TGCAGCGTTGAATGGGGGGCAGATCAGCCCCAGCATTTT; CDR3 protein: CSVEWGADQPQHF
D gene: TRBD1; V gene: TRBV10-3; clone size: .; J gene: TRBJ1-2; CDR3 DNA: TGTGCCATCAGTGAGCCGGGACAGGTCAACTATGGCTACACCTTC; CDR3 protein: CAISEPGQVNYGYTF
D gene: TRBD2; V gene: TRBV12-3/TRBV12-4; clone size: many; J gene: TRBJ2-3; CDR3 DNA: TGTGCCAGCAGTTATCCCCTGACTAGCGGGGATATACAAGCACATTTCACAGATACGCAGTATTTT; CDR3 protein: CASSYPLTSGDIQAHFTDTQYF
D gene: .; V gene: TRBV7-8; clone size: .; J gene: TRBJ1-2; CDR3 DNA: TGTGCCAGCAGCTTAGAGGGACGCCCGGAACGGAACTATGGCTACACCTTC; CDR3 protein: CASSLEGRPERNYGYTF
D gene: .; V gene: TRBV4-1; clone size: .; J gene: TRBJ2-5; CDR3 DNA: TGCGCCAGCAGCCGGGGCAATGGGGCCGGGCCTTCAGAGACCCAGTACTTC; CDR3 protein: CASSRGNGAGPSETQYF
D gene: .; V gene: TRBV4-1; clone size: .; J gene: TRBJ1-2; CDR3 DNA: TGCGCCAGCAGCCAAGATGAGGTTAATGGCGGCTACACCTTC; CDR3 protein: CASSQDEVNGGYTF
D gene: .; V gene: TRBV7-2; clone size: many; J gene: TRBJ2-3; CDR3 DNA: TGTGCCAGCAGCTCGGCCCCCGCCTTAGATACGCAGTATTTT; CDR3 protein: CASSSAPALDTQYF
D gene: TRBD1; V gene: TRBV27; clone size: .; J gene: TRBJ2-7; CDR3 DNA: TGTGCCAGCAGTCTGACAGGGAGTGGCGAGCAGTACTTC; CDR3 protein: CASSLTGSGEQYF
D gene: .; V gene: TRBV27; clone size: .; J gene: TRBJ2-3; CDR3 DNA: TGTGCCAGCTTTGCCCTGCAGGGGATCACAGATACGCAGTATTTT; CDR3 protein: CASFALQGITDTQYF
D gene: .; V gene: TRBV19; clone size: .; J gene: TRBJ1-1; CDR3 DNA: TGTGCCAGTAGTATCAAAGAAAGACAGAACACTGAAGCTTTCTTT; CDR3 protein: CASSIKERQNTEAFF
D gene: TRBD1; V gene: TRBV7-9; clone size: .; J gene: TRBJ1-4; CDR3 DNA: TGTGCCAGCAGCCCAGACAGGGGGCGGAATGAAAAACTGTTTTTT; CDR3 protein: CASSPDRGRNEKLFF
D gene: .; V gene: TRBV9; clone size: few; J gene: TRBJ2-1; CDR3 DNA: TGTGCCAGCAGCCCTAGGTTACCGTTCTACAATGAGCAGTTCTTC; CDR3 protein: CASSPRLPFYNEQFF
D gene: TRBD1; V gene: TRBV20-1; clone size: .; J gene: TRBJ1-5; CDR3 DNA: TGCAGTGCTAGAAAAAGGGACAGGGGGGATGTAAGCAATCAGCCCCAGCATTTT; CDR3 protein: CSARKRDRGDVSNQPQHF
D gene: .; V gene: TRBV7-8; clone size: .; J gene: TRBJ2-3; CDR3 DNA: TGTGCCAGCACCAAAAGACCCACAGATACGCAGTATTTT; CDR3 protein: CASTKRPTDTQYF
D gene: .; V gene: TRBV27; clone size: .; J gene: TRBJ2-7; CDR3 DNA: TGTGCCAGCAGTTTCGGTCTCCCGGGCTACGAGCAGTACTTC; CDR3 protein: CASSFGLPGYEQYF
D gene: .; V gene: TRBV2; clone size: .; J gene: TRBJ2-5; CDR3 DNA: TGTGCCAGCAGTGAGGAGGGGTCCGAGGAGACCCAGTACTTC; CDR3 protein: CASSEEGSEETQYF
D gene: .; V gene: TRBV6-5; clone size: many; J gene: TRBJ1-2; CDR3 DNA: TGTGCCAGCAGTTACTCTTATGAGGGCCTCTATGGCTACACCTTC; CDR3 protein: CASSYSYEGLYGYTF
D gene: TRBD1; V gene: TRBV12-3/TRBV12-4; clone size: .; J gene: TRBJ2-7; CDR3 DNA: TGTGCCAGCAGCTTTTACCTCGGACAGGGGATACACTACGAGCAGTACTTC; CDR3 protein: CASSFYLGQGIHYEQYF
D gene: .; V gene: TRBV10-3; clone size: few; J gene: TRBJ2-5; CDR3 DNA: TGTGCCATCAGTGAGGGGACTCGCCGTCAAGAGACCCAGTACTTC; CDR3 protein: CAISEGTRRQETQYF
D gene: TRBD1; V gene: TRBV6-6; clone size: few; J gene: TRBJ1-2; CDR3 DNA: TGTGCCAGCAGTGGCCGGACAGGGAGGGTGGGCGGCTACACCTTC; CDR3 protein: CASSGRTGRVGGYTF
D gene: TRBD2; V gene: TRBV7-2; clone size: many; J gene: TRBJ2-3; CDR3 DNA: TGTGCCAGCAGCCTCACGGGGGGGCTGGCAGATACGCAGTATTTT; CDR3 protein: CASSLTGGLADTQYF
D gene: .; V gene: TRBV19; clone size: .; J gene: TRBJ2-7; CDR3 DNA: TGTGCCAGTAGTATAGATGGCACCTACGAGCAGTACTTC; CDR3 protein: CASSIDGTYEQYF
D gene: .; V gene: TRBV28; clone size: few; J gene: TRBJ2-5; CDR3 DNA: TGTGCCAGCAGTTTAGCGGACACATTGGGGGAGACCCAGTACTTC; CDR3 protein: CASSLADTLGETQYF
D gene: TRBD2; V gene: TRBV2; clone size: .; J gene: TRBJ2-3; CDR3 DNA: TGTGCCAGCAGTGAAAGCGGGGGGGGCACAGATACGCAGTATTTT; CDR3 protein: CASSESGGGTDTQYF
D gene: .; V gene: TRBV10-3; clone size: .; J gene: TRBJ1-2; CDR3 DNA: TGTGCCATCAGTATATCACAGGGCCGTGGCTACACCTTC; CDR3 protein: CAISISQGRGYTF
D gene: .; V gene: TRBV2; clone size: few; J gene: TRBJ2-7; CDR3 DNA: TGTGCCAGCAGTGAAGAAGTGAAATACCCCTACGAGCAGTACTTC; CDR3 protein: CASSEEVKYPYEQYF
D gene: .; V gene: TRBV28; clone size: .; J gene: TRBJ1-2; CDR3 DNA: TGTGCCAGCAGTTCCCGACGGGTCAGGGGCTATGGCTACACCTTC; CDR3 protein: CASSSRRVRGYGYTF
D gene: TRBD2; V gene: TRBV2; clone size: few; J gene: TRBJ2-3; CDR3 DNA: TGTGCCAGCAGCCTAGGACTAGCGAGTTTGGCAGATACGCAGTATTTT; CDR3 protein: CASSLGLASLADTQYF
D gene: TRBD1; V gene: TRBV28; clone size: .; J gene: TRBJ2-1; CDR3 DNA: TGTGCCAGCAGTTTCCCAGTGGTACGGGACAGGGGATCCTACAATGAGCAGTTCTTC; CDR3 protein: CASSFPVVRDRGSYNEQFF
D gene: TRBD1; V gene: TRBV7-8; clone size: many; J gene: TRBJ2-7; CDR3 DNA: TGTGCCAGCAGCCCCCGGGACAGGTCCTACGAGCAGTACTTC; CDR3 protein: CASSPRDRSYEQYF
D gene: TRBD2; V gene: TRBV7-7; clone size: .; J gene: TRBJ2-5; CDR3 DNA: TGTGCTAGCAGCTTCGGGACTAGCGGCCGGGGGGAGACCCAGTACTTC; CDR3 protein: CASSFGTSGRGETQYF
D gene: .; V gene: TRBV12-3/TRBV12-4; clone size: few; J gene: TRBJ2-1; CDR3 DNA: TGTGCCAGCAGTTTAAAAGGGGTCTACAATGAGCAGTTCTTC; CDR3 protein: CASSLKGVYNEQFF
D gene: .; V gene: TRBV14; clone size: many; J gene: TRBJ1-6; CDR3 DNA: TGTGCCAGCAGCCAAGACTCGGTAAACCTCCACTTT; CDR3 protein: CASSQDSVNLHF
D gene: .; V gene: TRBV11-2; clone size: few; J gene: TRBJ2-2; CDR3 DNA: TGTGCCAGCAGCTTGAGTGGGGTAGCCGGGGAGCTGTTTTTT; CDR3 protein: CASSLSGVAGELFF
D gene: TRBD2; V gene: TRBV6-5; clone size: many; J gene: TRBJ2-1; CDR3 DNA: TGTGCCAGCAGTTACTCAGTAGCGGGTAACTACAATGAGCAGTTCTTC; CDR3 protein: CASSYSVAGNYNEQFF
D gene: .; V gene: TRBV2; clone size: few; J gene: TRBJ1-1; CDR3 DNA: TGTGCCAGACAACCCGAATCGAACACTGAAGCTTTCTTT; CDR3 protein: CARQPESNTEAFF
D gene: TRBD1; V gene: TRBV27; clone size: .; J gene: TRBJ1-1; CDR3 DNA: TGTGTCACCCTACAGGGGGCTACTGAAGCTTTCTTT; CDR3 protein: CVTLQGATEAFF
D gene: .; V gene: TRBV7-9; clone size: few; J gene: TRBJ1-3; CDR3 DNA: TGTGCCAGCAGCTTGGACTGGGACATCTTTGGGAACACCATATATTTT; CDR3 protein: CASSLDWDIFGNTIYF